This TCR beta chain came from a study of T cells after yellow fever vaccination. Overall study: Low-cell-number fractions underwent preparation using SMART-Seq v4 Ultra Low Input.

TCRdb reanalysed the 5' RACE reads using MiXCR and keeps one entry per CDR3 protein. The repertoire has 95,000 to 150,000 distinct CDR3 sequences, roughly 15% of them found once; the top ten carry 40% to 45%. This clonotype was observed a handful of times. Its antigen is still unknown. V lost 1 base and J 3 bases, leaving 7 bases between the germline ends. The CDR3 runs 12 residues. Germline loops: CDR1 DFQATT, CDR2 SNEGSKA (reference sequence). Study results and caveats: The booster response re-showed most primary clones: 96% CD4, approximately 86% CD8. Contamination by abundant bulk-population clonotypes could be present in FACS-sorted repertoires. Peak timing came faster in the weaker secondary response, day 5 versus 15.

Sample: CD8+ T cells sorted from PBMCs, taken 5 days after the yellow fever booster vaccination. This chain joins TRBV20-1 and TRBJ2-7; D ambiguous. This TCR came from a man aged 18 to 29 who received the YFV17D yellow fever vaccine. The CDR3 region is CSARGPSYEQYF. CDR3 nucleotide sequence: TGCAGTGCTAGAGGCCCCAGCTACGAGCAGTACTTC.